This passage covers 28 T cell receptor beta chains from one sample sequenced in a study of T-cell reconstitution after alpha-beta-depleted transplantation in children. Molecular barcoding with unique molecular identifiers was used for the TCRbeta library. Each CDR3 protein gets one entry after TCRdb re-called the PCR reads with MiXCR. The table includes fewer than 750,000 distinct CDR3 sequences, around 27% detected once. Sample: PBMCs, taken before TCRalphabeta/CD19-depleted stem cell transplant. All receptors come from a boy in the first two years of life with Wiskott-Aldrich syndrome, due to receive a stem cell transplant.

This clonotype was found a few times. The CDR3, as DNA: TGTGCCAGCAGCTTAAAACTAGCGGGAGGGCGCAATGAGCAGTTCTTC. This sequence encodes CASSLKLAGGRNEQFF. V and J are TRBV7-3 and TRBJ2-1; 13 bases align to TRBD2. Germline assignment: CDR1 SGHTA and CDR2 FQGTGA. The CDR3 has 16 residues. Trimming took 1 base from V and 6 from J; bases not matched to a gene: 3.

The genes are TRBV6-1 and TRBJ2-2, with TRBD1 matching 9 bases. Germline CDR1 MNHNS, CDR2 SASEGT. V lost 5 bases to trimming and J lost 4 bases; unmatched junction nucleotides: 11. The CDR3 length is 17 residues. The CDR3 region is CASSQRRTGVSTGELFF. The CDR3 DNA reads TGTGCCAGCAGTCAACGGCGGACAGGGGTCAGCACCGGGGAGCTGTTTTTT.

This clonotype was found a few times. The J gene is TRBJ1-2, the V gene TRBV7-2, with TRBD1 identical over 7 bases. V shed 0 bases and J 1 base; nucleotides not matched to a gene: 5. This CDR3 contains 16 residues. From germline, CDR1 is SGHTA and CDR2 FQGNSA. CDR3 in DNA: TGTGCCAGCAGCTTAGCGGTCGCAGGGGGTAACTATGGCTACACCTTC. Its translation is CASSLAVAGGNYGYTF.

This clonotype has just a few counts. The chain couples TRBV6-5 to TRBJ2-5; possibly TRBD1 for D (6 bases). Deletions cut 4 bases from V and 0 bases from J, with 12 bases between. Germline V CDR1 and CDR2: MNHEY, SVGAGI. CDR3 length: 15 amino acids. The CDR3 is CASSFGRGYQETQYF. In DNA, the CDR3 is TGTGCCAGCAGTTTTGGCAGGGGATACCAAGAGACCCAGTACTTC.

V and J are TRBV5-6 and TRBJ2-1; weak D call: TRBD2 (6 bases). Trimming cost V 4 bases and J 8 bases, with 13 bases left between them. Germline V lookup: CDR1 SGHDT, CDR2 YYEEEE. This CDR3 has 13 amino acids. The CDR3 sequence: CASSPGLAHEQFF. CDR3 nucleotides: TGTGCCAGCAGCCCGGGGCTAGCGCATGAGCAGTTCTTC.

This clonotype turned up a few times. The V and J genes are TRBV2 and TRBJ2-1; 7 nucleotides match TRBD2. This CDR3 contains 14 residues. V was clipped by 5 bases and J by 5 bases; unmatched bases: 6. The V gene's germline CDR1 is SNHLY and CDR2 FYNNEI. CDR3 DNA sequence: TGTGCCAGCAGTTATAGCGGGCCCCACAATGAGCAGTTCTTC. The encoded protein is CASSYSGPHNEQFF.

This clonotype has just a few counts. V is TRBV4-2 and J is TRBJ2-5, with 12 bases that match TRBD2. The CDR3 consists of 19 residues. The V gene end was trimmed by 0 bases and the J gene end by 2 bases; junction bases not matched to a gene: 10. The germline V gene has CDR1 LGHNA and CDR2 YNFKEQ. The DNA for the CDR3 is TGTGCCAGCAGCCAAGATTACGCTAGCGGGAGGGTGGGACAAGAGACCCAGTACTTC. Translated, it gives CASSQDYASGRVGQETQYF.

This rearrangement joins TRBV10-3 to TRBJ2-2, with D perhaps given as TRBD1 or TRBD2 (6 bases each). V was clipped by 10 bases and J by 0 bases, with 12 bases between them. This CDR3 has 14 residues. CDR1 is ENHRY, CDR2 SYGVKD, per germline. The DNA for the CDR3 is TGTGCCACCGGGGGCACAGCGAACACCGGGGAGCTGTTTTTT. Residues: CATGGTANTGELFF.

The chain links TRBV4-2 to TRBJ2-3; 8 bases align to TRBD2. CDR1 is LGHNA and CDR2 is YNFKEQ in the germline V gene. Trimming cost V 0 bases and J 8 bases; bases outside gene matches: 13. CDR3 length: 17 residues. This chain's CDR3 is CASSQERRISGTATQYF. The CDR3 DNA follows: TGTGCCAGCAGCCAAGAAAGAAGGATTAGCGGGACGGCTACGCAGTATTTT.

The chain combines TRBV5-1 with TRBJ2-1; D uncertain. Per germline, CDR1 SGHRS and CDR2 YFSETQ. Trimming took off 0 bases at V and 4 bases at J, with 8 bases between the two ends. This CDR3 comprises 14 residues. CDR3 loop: CASSLDGGYNEQFF. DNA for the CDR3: TGCGCCAGCAGCTTGGACGGCGGTTACAATGAGCAGTTCTTC.

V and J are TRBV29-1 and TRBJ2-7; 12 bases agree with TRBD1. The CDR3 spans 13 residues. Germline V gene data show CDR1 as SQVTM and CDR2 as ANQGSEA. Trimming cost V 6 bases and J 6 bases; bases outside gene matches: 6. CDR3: CSVGPGQGAEQYF. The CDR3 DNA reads TGCAGCGTGGGCCCGGGACAGGGGGCCGAGCAGTACTTC.

The CDR3 nucleotides read TGCGCCAGCAGATCTAGCGGGAGTCGAGGCGAGCAGTACTTC. This encodes CASRSSGSRGEQYF. The chain employs TRBV5-1 and TRBJ2-7; 10 bases fit TRBD2. CDR1 is SGHRS, CDR2 YFSETQ, per germline. The CDR3 spans 14 residues. Trimming at V came to 5 bases and at J to 6 bases, leaving 8 bases not matched to a gene.

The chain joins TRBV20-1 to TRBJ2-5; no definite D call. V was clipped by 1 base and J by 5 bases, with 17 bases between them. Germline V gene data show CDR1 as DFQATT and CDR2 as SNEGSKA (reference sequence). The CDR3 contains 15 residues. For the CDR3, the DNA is TGCAGTGCTAGAGGAGACAACGTCCTAAGGGAGACCCAGTACTTC. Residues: CSARGDNVLRETQYF.

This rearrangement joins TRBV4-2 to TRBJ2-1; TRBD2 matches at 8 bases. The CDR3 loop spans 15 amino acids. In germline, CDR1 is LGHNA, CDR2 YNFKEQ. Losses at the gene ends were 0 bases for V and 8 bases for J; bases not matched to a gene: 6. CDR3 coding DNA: TGTGCCAGCAGCCAAGATCGGGGGGGTCGCGATGAGCAGTTCTTC. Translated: CASSQDRGGRDEQFF.

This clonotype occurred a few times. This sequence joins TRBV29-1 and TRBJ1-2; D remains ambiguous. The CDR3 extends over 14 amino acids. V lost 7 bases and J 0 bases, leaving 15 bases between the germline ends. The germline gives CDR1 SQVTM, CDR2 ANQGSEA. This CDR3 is CSASTEVPNYGYTF. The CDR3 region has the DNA TGCAGCGCAAGTACCGAGGTACCTAACTATGGCTACACCTTC.

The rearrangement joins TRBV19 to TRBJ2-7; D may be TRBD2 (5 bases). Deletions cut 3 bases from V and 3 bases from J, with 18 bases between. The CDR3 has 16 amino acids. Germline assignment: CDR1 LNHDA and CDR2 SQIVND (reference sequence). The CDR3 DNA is TGTGCCAGTAGTATTGCCCCCCTCCGAGGGTTCTACGAGCAGTACTTC. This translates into CASSIAPLRGFYEQYF.

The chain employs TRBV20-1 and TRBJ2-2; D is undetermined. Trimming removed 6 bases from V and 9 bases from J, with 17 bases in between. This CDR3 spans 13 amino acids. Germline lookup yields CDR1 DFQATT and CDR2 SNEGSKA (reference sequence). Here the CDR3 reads CSAGNPGARELFF. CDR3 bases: TGCAGTGCGGGAAATCCGGGCGCCCGGGAGCTGTTTTTT.

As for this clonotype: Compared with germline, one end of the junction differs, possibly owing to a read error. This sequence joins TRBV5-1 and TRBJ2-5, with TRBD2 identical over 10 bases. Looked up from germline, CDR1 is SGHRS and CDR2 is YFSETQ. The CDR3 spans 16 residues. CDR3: CASSFGLAGVGETQYF. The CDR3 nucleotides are TGTGCCAGCAGCTTTGGGCTAGCGGGAGTGGGTGAGACCCAGTACTTC.

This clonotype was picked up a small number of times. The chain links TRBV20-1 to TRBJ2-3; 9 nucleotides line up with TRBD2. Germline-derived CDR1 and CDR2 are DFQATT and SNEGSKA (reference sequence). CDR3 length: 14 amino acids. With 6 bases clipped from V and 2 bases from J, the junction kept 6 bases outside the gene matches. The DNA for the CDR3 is TGCAGTGCCGTTTGGACTAGCGTCACAGATACGCAGTATTTT. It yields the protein CSAVWTSVTDTQYF.

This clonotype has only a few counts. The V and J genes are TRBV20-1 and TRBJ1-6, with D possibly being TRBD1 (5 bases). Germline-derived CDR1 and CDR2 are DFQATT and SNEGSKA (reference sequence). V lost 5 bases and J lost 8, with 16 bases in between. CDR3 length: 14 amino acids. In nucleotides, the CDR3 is TGCAGTGCTCCTCAGTCGGGGCCGGATTCACCCCTCCACTTT. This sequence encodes CSAPQSGPDSPLHF.

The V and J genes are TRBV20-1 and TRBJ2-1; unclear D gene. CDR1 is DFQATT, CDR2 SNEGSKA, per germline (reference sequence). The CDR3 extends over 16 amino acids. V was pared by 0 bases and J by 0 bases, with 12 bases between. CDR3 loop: CSARELKLGSYNEQFF. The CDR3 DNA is TGCAGTGCTAGAGAACTAAAGCTAGGCTCCTACAATGAGCAGTTCTTC.

The CDR3 coding sequence is TGCGCCAGCAGCTCAACCCGGCAGGGCGGGGAGCTGTTTTTT. Protein: CASSSTRQGGELFF. The rearrangement links TRBV5-1 to TRBJ2-2, with D possibly being TRBD1 (5 bases). This CDR3 has 14 residues. Per the germline V gene, CDR1 is SGHRS and CDR2 is YFSETQ. Trimming shortened V by 3 bases and J by 7 bases, and 13 bases separated the two germline ends.

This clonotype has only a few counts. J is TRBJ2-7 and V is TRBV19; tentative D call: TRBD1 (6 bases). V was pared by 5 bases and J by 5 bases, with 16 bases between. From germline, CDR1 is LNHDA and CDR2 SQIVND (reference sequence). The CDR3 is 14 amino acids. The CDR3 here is CASSSQGEVDEQYF. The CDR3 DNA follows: TGTGCCAGTAGTTCACAGGGAGAGGTGGACGAGCAGTACTTC.

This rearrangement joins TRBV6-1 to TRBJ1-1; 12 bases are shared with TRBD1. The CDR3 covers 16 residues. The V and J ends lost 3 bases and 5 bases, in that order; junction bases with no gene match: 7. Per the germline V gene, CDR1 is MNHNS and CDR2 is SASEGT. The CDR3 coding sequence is TGTGCCAGCAGTGAGCCGGGACAGGGGGCAGGAACTGAAGCTTTCTTT. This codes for CASSEPGQGAGTEAFF.

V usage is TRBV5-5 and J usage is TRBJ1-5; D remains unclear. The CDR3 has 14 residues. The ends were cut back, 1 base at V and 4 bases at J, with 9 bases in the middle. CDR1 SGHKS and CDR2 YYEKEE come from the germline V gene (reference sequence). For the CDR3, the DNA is TGTGCCAGCAGCTTGTCAGGAGAGAATCAGCCCCAGCATTTT. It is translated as CASSLSGENQPQHF.

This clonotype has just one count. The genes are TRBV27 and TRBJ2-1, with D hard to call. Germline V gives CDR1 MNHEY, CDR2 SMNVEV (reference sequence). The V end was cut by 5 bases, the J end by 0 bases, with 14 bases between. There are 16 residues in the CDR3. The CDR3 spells CASSTRARSSYNEQFF. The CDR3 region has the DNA TGTGCCAGCAGTACAAGAGCGCGGAGCTCCTACAATGAGCAGTTCTTC.

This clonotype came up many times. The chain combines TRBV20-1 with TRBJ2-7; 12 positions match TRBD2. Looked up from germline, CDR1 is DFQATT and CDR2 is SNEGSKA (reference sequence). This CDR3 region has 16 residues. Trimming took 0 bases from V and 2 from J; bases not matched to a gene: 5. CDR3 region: CSARDLGLAGPYEQYF. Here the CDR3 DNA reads TGCAGTGCTAGAGACCTAGGACTAGCGGGGCCCTACGAGCAGTACTTC.

CDR3 in amino acids: CASSFGLAGNYEQYF. The CDR3 region has the DNA TGTGCCAGCAGCTTCGGACTAGCGGGGAACTACGAGCAGTACTTC. The genes are TRBV6-1 and TRBJ2-7, with 12 nucleotides matching TRBD2. This CDR3 is 15 amino acids long. V dropped 6 bases and J dropped 3; count of bases not matched to a gene: 6. The germline CDR1 and CDR2 sequences are MNHNS and SASEGT.